The 14 T cell receptor beta chains given below trace back to one sample, sequenced in a study of beta chain features in type 1 diabetes. Expressed TCRB transcripts were sequenced because the entire RNA isolate underwent reverse transcription. TCRdb's table, derived via immunoSEQ multiplex PCR, lists solely in-frame clones and lacks some. The data contain about 660,000 clones, around 15% of them singletons. No antigen has been identified for these receptors. Study-wide results and limits: Type 1 diabetes patients had moderately but significantly shorter TCRB CDR3s in all four CD4+ subsets.

Sequenced: naive CD4+ T cells from blood. Receptor source: a man between 18 and 29 years old with type 1 diabetes.

CDR3 coding DNA: TGTGCCAGCCAAGGGTACAATGAGCAGTTCTTC. It translates to CASQGYNEQFF. The rearrangement links TRBV2 to TRBJ2-1; D call uncertain. Germline V CDR1 and CDR2: SNHLY, FYNNEI. V shed 8 bases and J shed 4 bases, with 6 bases lying between them. CDR3 size: 11 residues.

This clone showed up just a few times. V and J are TRBV5-1 and TRBJ2-5; TRBD1 aligns across 12 bases. Unmatched junction bases numbered 5, after V lost 4 bases and J lost 4 bases. Germline CDR1 is SGHRS and CDR2 is YFSETQ. The CDR3 sequence is 15 residues long. CDR3 bases: TGCGCCAGCAGCACTGTGGGACAGGGGGCAGAGACCCAGTACTTC. Translating it yields CASSTVGQGAETQYF.

CDR3 amino acids: CASSQDIRSNSGANVLTF. The CDR3 DNA sequence: TGTGCCAGCAGCCAAGACATTCGGTCAAACTCTGGGGCCAACGTCCTGACTTTC. The rearrangement uses TRBV14 and TRBJ2-6; D uncertain. Looked up from germline, CDR1 is SGHDN and CDR2 is FVKESK. CDR3 length: 18 residues. The V end was cut by 0 bases, the J end by 0 bases, with 12 bases between. The full variable domain, with the rest looked up from reference TRBV14 and TRBJ2-6, is EAGVTQFPSHSVIEKGQTVTLRCDPISGHDNLYWYRRVMGKEIKFLLHFVKESKQDESGMPNNRFLAERTGGTYSTLKVQPAELEDSGVYFCASSQDIRSNSGANVLTFGAGSRLTVL.

The V gene is TRBV5-6, the J gene TRBJ2-2; tentative D call: TRBD1 (5 bases). Deletions cut 3 bases from V and 7 bases from J, with 13 bases between. The CDR3 is 14 residues long. The germline gives CDR1 SGHDT, CDR2 YYEEEE. This CDR3 reads CASSSMQGSGELFF. The CDR3 DNA sequence: TGTGCCAGCAGCTCTATGCAGGGTAGCGGGGAGCTGTTTTTT.

The rearrangement links TRBV5-1 to TRBJ2-6, with D maybe TRBD2 (5 bases). This CDR3 has 19 residues. Trimming left V 1 base short and J 0 bases short, with 17 bases between. Per the germline V gene, CDR1 is SGHRS and CDR2 is YFSETQ. The CDR3 coding sequence is TGCGCCAGCAGCTTGCCCCCCGGGGATCTGGCCTCTGGGGCCAACGTCCTGACTTTC. Translating it yields CASSLPPGDLASGANVLTF. The full variable domain, rest sourced from reference TRBV5-1 and TRBJ2-6, is KAGVTQTPRYLIKTRGQQVTLSCSPISGHRSVSWYQQTPGQGLQFLFEYFSETQRNKGNFPGRFSGRQFSNSRSEMNVSTLELGDSALYLCASSLPPGDLASGANVLTFGAGSRLTVL.

In this sample, this clone turned up a few times. The chain couples TRBV7-9 to TRBJ1-1; D is undetermined. This CDR3 is built from 13 residues. V gave up 5 bases and J gave up 11 bases, with 18 bases separating them. CDR1 SEHNR and CDR2 FQNEAQ come from the germline V gene (reference sequence). The CDR3 region has the DNA TGTGCCAGCAGCCTTTATTCAGAGGCTGGGGCTTTCTTT. Its protein is CASSLYSEAGAFF.

This clone was observed a handful of times. The V call is TRBV28, the J call TRBJ1-2, with D possibly matching TRBD1 (5 bases). The CDR3 has 13 amino acids. V was trimmed by 6 bases and J by 4 bases, leaving 12 bases between them. Germline V gene sequence: CDR1 MDHEN, CDR2 SYDVKM. The CDR3 sequence: CASRITGRYGYTF. The CDR3 DNA reads TGTGCCAGCAGGATTACAGGCCGCTATGGCTACACCTTC.

The gene calls are TRBV27 and TRBJ2-1; 7 positions agree with TRBD1. Trimming cost V 5 bases and J 11 bases; bases outside gene matches: 9. Germline assignment: CDR1 MNHEY and CDR2 SMNVEV (reference sequence). The CDR3 runs to 13 residues. The CDR3 is CASSDRDSPKQFF. As DNA, the CDR3 is TGTGCCAGCAGTGACAGGGACAGCCCCAAGCAGTTCTTC.

V is TRBV7-8 and J is TRBJ1-3; D not certain. The CDR3 contains 14 residues. The V end was cut by 3 bases, the J end by 0 bases, with 6 bases between. CDR1 SGHVS and CDR2 FQNEAQ come from the germline V gene. CDR3 residues: CASSFTDSGNTIYF. The CDR3 DNA is TGTGCCAGCAGCTTTACAGACTCTGGAAACACCATATATTTT.

J is TRBJ2-2 and V is TRBV9; tentatively, D is TRBD1 or TRBD2 (5 bases each). Germline assignment: CDR1 SGDLS and CDR2 YYNGEE. The ends were cut back, 3 bases at V and 3 bases at J, with 15 bases in the middle. This CDR3 comprises 16 residues. The CDR3 here is CASSAGTRGDTGELFF. In DNA, the CDR3 is TGTGCCAGCAGCGCCGGGACCCGTGGGGACACCGGGGAGCTGTTTTTT.

The chain couples TRBV18 to TRBJ2-7; no reliable D call. Trimming left V 6 bases short and J 5 bases short, with 20 bases between. The CDR3 totals 15 residues. CDR1 and CDR2 from the germline V gene are KGHSH and LQKENI. CDR3 in amino acids: CASSPGLTVSHEQYF. DNA for the CDR3: TGTGCCAGCTCTCCCGGTTTGACTGTTTCCCACGAGCAGTACTTC.

This clone was picked up one time. The junction and the germline gene differ at one end; a read error may be behind it. This sequence joins TRBV5-1 and TRBJ2-7, with TRBD1 matching over 8 bases. CDR1 and CDR2 from the germline V gene are SGHRS and YFSETQ. This CDR3 is built from 11 residues. The CDR3 DNA is TGCGCCAGCAGCTCGAGGGGACAGGCCCACTTC. This translates into CASSSRGQAHF.

The chain joins TRBV25-1 to TRBJ2-1; D might be TRBD1 (5 bases). V was clipped by 3 bases and J by 9 bases, with 12 bases between them. CDR3 size: 13 residues. The germline V gene encodes CDR1 MGHDK and CDR2 SYGVNS. CDR3 loop: CASSDRGQGEQFF. DNA of the CDR3: TGTGCCAGCAGTGATAGGGGCCAGGGTGAGCAGTTCTTC.

This clone was seen a few times. The chain has TRBV2 and TRBJ2-2; 7 nucleotides line up with TRBD2. V shed 8 bases, J shed 6 bases, and the junction held 0 bases outside the gene matches. Germline CDR1 SNHLY, CDR2 FYNNEI. This CDR3 has 11 amino acids. Here the CDR3 reads CASRGAGELFF. The CDR3 DNA follows: TGTGCCAGCCGGGGGGCCGGGGAGCTGTTTTTT.